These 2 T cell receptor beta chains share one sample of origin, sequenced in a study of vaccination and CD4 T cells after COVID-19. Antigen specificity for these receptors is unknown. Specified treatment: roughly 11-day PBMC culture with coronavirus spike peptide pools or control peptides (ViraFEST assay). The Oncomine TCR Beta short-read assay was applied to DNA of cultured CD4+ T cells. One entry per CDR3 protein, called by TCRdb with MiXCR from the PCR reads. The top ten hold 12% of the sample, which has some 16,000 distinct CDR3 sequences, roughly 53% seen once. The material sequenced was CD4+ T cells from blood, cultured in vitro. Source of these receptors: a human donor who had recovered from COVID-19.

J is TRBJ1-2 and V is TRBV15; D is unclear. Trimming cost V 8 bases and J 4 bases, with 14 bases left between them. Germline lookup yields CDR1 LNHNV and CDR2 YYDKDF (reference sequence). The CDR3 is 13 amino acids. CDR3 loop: CATQVELGYGYTF. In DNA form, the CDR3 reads TGTGCCACCCAGGTGGAGCTGGGCTATGGCTACACCTTC.

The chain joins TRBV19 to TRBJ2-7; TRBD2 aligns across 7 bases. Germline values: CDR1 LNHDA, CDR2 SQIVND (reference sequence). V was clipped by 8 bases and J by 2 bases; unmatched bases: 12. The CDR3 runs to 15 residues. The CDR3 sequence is CASGAWGEGPYEQYF. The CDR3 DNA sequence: TGTGCCAGTGGGGCTTGGGGGGAGGGCCCCTACGAGCAGTACTTC.